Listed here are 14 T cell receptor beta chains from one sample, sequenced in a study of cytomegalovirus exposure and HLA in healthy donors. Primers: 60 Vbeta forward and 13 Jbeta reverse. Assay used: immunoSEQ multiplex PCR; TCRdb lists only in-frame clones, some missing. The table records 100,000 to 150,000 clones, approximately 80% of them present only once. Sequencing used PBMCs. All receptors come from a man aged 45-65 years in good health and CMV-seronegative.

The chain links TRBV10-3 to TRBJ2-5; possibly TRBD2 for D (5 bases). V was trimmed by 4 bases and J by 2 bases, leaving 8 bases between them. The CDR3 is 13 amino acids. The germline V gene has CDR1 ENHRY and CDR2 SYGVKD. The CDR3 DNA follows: TGTGCCATCAGTGTGGGAGTTCAAGAGACCCAGTACTTC. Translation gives CAISVGVQETQYF.

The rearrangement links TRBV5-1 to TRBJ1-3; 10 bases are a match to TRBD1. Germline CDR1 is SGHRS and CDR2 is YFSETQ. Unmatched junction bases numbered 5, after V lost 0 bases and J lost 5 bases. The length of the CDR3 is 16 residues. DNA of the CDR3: TGCGCCAGCAGCTTGGCCGGGACAGGGGAAAGAAACACCATATATTTT. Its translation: CASSLAGTGERNTIYF. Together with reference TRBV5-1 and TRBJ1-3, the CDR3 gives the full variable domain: KAGVTQTPRYLIKTRGQQVTLSCSPISGHRSVSWYQQTPGQGLQFLFEYFSETQRNKGNFPGRFSGRQFSNSRSEMNVSTLELGDSALYLCASSLAGTGERNTIYFGEGSWLTVV.

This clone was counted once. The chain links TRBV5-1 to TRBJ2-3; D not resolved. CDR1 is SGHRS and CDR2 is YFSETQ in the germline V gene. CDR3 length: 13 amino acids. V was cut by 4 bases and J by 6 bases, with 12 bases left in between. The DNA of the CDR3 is TGCGCCAGCAGCGCCGGCCAGAGGGATACGCAGTATTTT. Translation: CASSAGQRDTQYF.

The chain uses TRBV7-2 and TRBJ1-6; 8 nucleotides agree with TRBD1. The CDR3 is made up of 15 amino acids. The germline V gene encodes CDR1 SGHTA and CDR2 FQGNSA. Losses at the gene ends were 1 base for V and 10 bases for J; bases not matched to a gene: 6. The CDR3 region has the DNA TGTGCCAGCAGCTTAGGGACAGGGACAGGATCACCCCTCCACTTT. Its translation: CASSLGTGTGSPLHF.

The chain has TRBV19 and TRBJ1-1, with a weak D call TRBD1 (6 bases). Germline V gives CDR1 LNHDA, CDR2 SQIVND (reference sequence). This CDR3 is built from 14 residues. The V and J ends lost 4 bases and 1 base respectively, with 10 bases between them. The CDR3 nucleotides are TGTGCCAGTAGTAGTGACAGGTCGAACACTGAAGCTTTCTTT. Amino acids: CASSSDRSNTEAFF.

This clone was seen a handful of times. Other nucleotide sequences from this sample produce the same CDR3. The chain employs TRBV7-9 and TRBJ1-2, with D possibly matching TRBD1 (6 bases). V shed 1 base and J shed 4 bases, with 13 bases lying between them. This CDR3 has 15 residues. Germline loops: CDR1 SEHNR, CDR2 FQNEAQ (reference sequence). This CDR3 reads CASSLGRGLGYGYTF. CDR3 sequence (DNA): TGTGCCAGCAGCTTAGGGCGGGGGCTTGGCTATGGCTACACCTTC.

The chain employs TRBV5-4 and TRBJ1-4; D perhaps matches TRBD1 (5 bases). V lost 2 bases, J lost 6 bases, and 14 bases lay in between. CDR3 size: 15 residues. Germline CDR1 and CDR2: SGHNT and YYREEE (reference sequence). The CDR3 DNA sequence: TGTGCCAGCAGCTTAACCTCTCAAGGGGATGAAAAACTGTTTTTT. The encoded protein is CASSLTSQGDEKLFF. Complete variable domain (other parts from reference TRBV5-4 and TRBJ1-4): ETGVTQSPTHLIKTRGQQVTLRCSSQSGHNTVSWYQQALGQGPQFIFQYYREEENGRGNFPPRFSGLQFPNYSSELNVNALELDDSALYLCASSLTSQGDEKLFFGSGTQLSVL.

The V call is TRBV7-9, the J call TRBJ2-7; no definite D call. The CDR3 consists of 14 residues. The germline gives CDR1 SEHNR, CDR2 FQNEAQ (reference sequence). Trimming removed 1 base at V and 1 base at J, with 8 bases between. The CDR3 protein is CASSLDSTSYEQYF. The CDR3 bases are TGTGCCAGCAGCTTAGACAGTACTTCCTACGAGCAGTACTTC.

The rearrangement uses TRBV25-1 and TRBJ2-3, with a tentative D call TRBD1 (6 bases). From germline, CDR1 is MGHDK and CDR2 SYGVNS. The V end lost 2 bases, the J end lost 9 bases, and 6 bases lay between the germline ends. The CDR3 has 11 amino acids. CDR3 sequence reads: CASSEGTTQYF. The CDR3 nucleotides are TGTGCCAGCAGTGAAGGGACAACGCAGTATTTT.

This CDR3 reads CASSKLEEGLNTEAFF. Written as DNA, the CDR3 is TGTGCCAGCAGCAAATTAGAAGAGGGTTTGAACACTGAAGCTTTCTTT. This chain links TRBV21-1 with TRBJ1-1. TRBV21-1 is noted as a pseudogene. The CDR3 is made up of 16 amino acids.

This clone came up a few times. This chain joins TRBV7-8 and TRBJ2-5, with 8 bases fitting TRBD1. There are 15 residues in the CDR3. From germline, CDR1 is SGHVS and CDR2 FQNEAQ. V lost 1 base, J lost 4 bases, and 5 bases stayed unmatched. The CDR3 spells CASSLGTGRGETQYF. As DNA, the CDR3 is TGTGCCAGCAGCTTAGGGACAGGGAGAGGAGAGACCCAGTACTTC.

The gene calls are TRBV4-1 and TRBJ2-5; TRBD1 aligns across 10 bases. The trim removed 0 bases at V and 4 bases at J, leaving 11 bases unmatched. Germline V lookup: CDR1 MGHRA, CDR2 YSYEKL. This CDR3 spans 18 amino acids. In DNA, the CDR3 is TGCGCCAGCAGCCAAGATCCCCAAGGGACAGGGGTGCGAGAGACCCAGTACTTC. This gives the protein CASSQDPQGTGVRETQYF.

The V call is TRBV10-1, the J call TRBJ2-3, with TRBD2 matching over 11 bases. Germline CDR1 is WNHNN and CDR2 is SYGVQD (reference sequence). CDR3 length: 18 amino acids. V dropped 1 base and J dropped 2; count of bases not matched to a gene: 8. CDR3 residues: CASSELPPGLADTDTQYF. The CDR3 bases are TGCGCCAGCAGTGAGTTGCCCCCGGGACTAGCGGACACAGATACGCAGTATTTT.

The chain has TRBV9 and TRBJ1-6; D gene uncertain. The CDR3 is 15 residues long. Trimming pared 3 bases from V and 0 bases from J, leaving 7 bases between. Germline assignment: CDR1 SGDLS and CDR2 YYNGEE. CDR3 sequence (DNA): TGTGCCAGCAGCGCGTCTAGCTCCTATAATTCACCCCTCCACTTT. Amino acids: CASSASSSYNSPLHF. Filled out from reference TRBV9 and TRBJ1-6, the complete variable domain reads DSGVTQTPKHLITATGQRVTLRCSPRSGDLSVYWYQQSLDQGLQFLIQYYNGEERAKGNILERFSAQQFPDLHSELNLSSLELGDSALYFCASSASSSYNSPLHFGNGTRLTVT.